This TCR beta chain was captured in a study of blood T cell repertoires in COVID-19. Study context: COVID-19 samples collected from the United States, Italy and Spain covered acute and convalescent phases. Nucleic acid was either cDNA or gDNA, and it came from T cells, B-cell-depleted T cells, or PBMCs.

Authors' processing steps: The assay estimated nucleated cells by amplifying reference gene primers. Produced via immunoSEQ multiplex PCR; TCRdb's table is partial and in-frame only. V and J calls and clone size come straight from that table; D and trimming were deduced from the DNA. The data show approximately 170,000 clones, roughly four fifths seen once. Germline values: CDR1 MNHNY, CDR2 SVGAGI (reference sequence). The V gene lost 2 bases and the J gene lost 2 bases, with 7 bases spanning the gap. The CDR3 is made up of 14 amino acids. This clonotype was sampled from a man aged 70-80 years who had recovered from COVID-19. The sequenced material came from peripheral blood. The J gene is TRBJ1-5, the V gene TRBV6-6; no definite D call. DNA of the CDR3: TGTGCCAGCAGTTACCGGGAGGGCAATCAGCCCCAGCATTTT. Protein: CASSYREGNQPQHF.